The subject of this entry is one T cell receptor beta chain. Original data processing: Amplified reference gene primers provided the basis for estimating nucleated cell counts. Here immunoSEQ multiplex PCR was the method, and the copy in TCRdb shows in-frame clones only, minus some. D and trimming come from the DNA, and the V and J calls and clone size come from that table. The data contain 410,000 or so clones, just over 85% of them seen just once; the ten biggest clones take up roughly 1.4%. The data belong to a study of blood T cell repertoires in COVID-19. Study in general: In each case, the material was cDNA or gDNA derived from T cells, B-cell-depleted T cells, or PBMCs.

CDR1 and CDR2 (germline): SGHTS, YDEGEE. Trimming took 4 bases from V and 4 from J, leaving 20 bases between them. This CDR3 contains 16 residues. The V call is TRBV5-8, the J call TRBJ2-5; D perhaps matches TRBD1 (5 bases). The sequenced sample was peripheral blood. The sequence derives from a woman in her twenties or thirties with active or convalescent COVID-19. DNA of the CDR3: TGTGCCAGCAGCCCTAGGGCCGGACACTACTTAGAGACCCAGTACTTC. It encodes CASSPRAGHYLETQYF. Variable domain in full (rest from reference TRBV5-8 and TRBJ2-5): EAGVTQSPTHLIKTRGQQATLRCSPISGHTSVYWYQQALGLGLQFLLWYDEGEERNRGNFPPRFSGRQFPNYSSELNVNALELEDSALYLCASSPRAGHYLETQYFGPGTRLLVL.